The source of this T cell receptor beta chain is a study of identical twins. Whole-study findings and limits: In beta out-of-frame sequences, the excess sharing between twins was weaker.

Donors were all healthy Caucasians. Comment on this clonotype: The antigen remains undetermined.

The authors used template switching to add a universal primer site and gave cDNA unique molecular identifiers. MiXCR, applied by TCRdb to the 5' RACE reads, yields one record per CDR3 protein. Of fewer than 900,000 distinct CDR3 sequences detected, around a sixth appear once; the ten largest clones hold over 10%. The sample was also linked to a second study, of T cells expressing NK-cell markers. As that study records: With an anti-gamma-delta TCR antibody, sorting in several experiments was kept to alpha-beta TCR T cells.

Sequenced material: PBMCs. The origin of this receptor is a woman aged 18-35 years in good health.

CDR3 bases: TGTGCCATCAGTGAGCCCTCGGATTCTAGCACAGATACGCAGTATTTT. It specifies CAISEPSDSSTDTQYF. This chain uses TRBV10-3 with TRBJ2-3; D gene unclear. The V end lost 2 bases, the J end lost 0 bases, and 12 bases lay between the germline ends. This CDR3 spans 16 amino acids. Germline-derived CDR1 and CDR2 are ENHRY and SYGVKD.